This TCR beta chain was sequenced in a study of cytomegalovirus exposure and HLA in healthy donors. Vbeta (60) and Jbeta (13) primers were used in the PCR. Some clones are missing from TCRdb's copy, which holds only in-frame ones; the method was immunoSEQ multiplex PCR. The profile covers approximately 160,000 clones, with over 60% appearing a single time and roughly 3.1% taken by the ten largest. On this clone: Its specificity is not known.

Points from the study as a whole: Most subjects' HLA-A and HLA-B alleles were reportedly predicted from TCR beta sequences. An ancestry cluster, one associated with Asian ancestry, reportedly showed fewer N-insertions than the approximately 670-donor mean in a later analysis.

The V gene lost 2 bases and the J gene lost 3 bases, with 16 bases spanning the gap. From germline, CDR1 is SGHTA and CDR2 FQGTGA. The CDR3 sequence is 16 residues long. Sequences were obtained from PBMCs. This sequence was found in a woman in her 30s in good health and CMV-seropositive. The chain combines TRBV7-3 with TRBJ1-1; the D is unclear. For the CDR3, the DNA is TGTGCCAGCAGCTTACAGGCCGCCGGGGAACACACTGAAGCTTTCTTT. This gives the protein CASSLQAAGEHTEAFF.